A single sample is the source of the 31 T cell receptor beta chains below, sequenced in a study of cytomegalovirus exposure and HLA in healthy donors (dated by TCRdb to about 2017). Library preparation employed the immunoSEQ multiplex PCR assay. As stored in TCRdb, this immuneACCESS dataset retains in-frame rearrangements with V and J assigned. A fraction of the clones does not appear; measured against another copy, unresolved V genes explain less than half of the discrepancy, and the remainder lacks a known reason. Here the sample has 200,000 to 250,000 clones; roughly 90% occur a single time. The ten most abundant clones make up around 12% of the sample. Sequencing used PBMCs. Receptors were obtained from a man aged 18 to 29 in good health and CMV-seropositive.

The rearrangement links TRBV2 to TRBJ1-1; the match to TRBD1 covers 10 bases. The CDR3 contains 14 residues. The V gene end was trimmed by 4 bases and the J gene end by 7 bases; junction bases not matched to a gene: 6. Per the germline V gene, CDR1 is SNHLY and CDR2 is FYNNEI. This CDR3 reads CASSVGQGTDEAFF. In DNA, the CDR3 is TGTGCCAGCAGTGTGGGACAGGGGACCGATGAAGCTTTCTTT.

This clone was recorded a few times. The rearrangement links TRBV4-3 to TRBJ2-2; 7 bases are a match to TRBD2. The CDR3 is made up of 16 amino acids. Germline-derived CDR1 and CDR2 are LGHNA and YSLEER. J gave up 9 bases and V 0 bases, and 10 bases lay outside the gene matches. In DNA, the CDR3 is TGCGCCAGCAGCCAAGATCGAAGCGGGGATCGGCGGGAGCTGTTTTTT. This codes for CASSQDRSGDRRELFF.

In this sample, this clone turned up once. J is TRBJ1-5 and V is TRBV27; possibly TRBD1 for D (6 bases). The CDR3 covers 15 residues. Looked up from germline, CDR1 is MNHEY and CDR2 is SMNVEV (reference sequence). Trimming removed 2 bases at V and 6 bases at J, with 14 bases between. The CDR3 loop reads CASSLGPTGSQPQHF. For the CDR3, the DNA is TGTGCCAGCAGTTTAGGTCCGACAGGTAGTCAGCCCCAGCATTTT.

This sequence joins TRBV4-1 and TRBJ2-2, with D possibly matching TRBD2 (5 bases). Trimming stripped 3 bases from V and 6 bases from J, with 14 bases between. The CDR3 consists of 15 residues. The germline V gene encodes CDR1 MGHRA and CDR2 YSYEKL. The DNA of the CDR3 is TGCGCCAGCAGCCATTCTCCCGGGGTCCCCGGGGAGCTGTTTTTT. Translated, it gives CASSHSPGVPGELFF.

The chain combines TRBV7-9 with TRBJ1-4, with a tentative D call TRBD1 (5 bases). Germline V gene lookup returns CDR1 SEHNR and CDR2 FQNEAQ (reference sequence). The CDR3 consists of 14 residues. Trimming left V 3 bases short and J 7 bases short, with 12 bases between. This CDR3 is CASSFGGDTEKLFF. The CDR3 bases are TGTGCCAGCAGCTTTGGGGGGGATACTGAAAAACTGTTTTTT.

J is TRBJ2-7 and V is TRBV5-4; 9 bases agree with TRBD2. Unmatched junction bases numbered 5, after V lost 0 bases and J lost 4 bases. The CDR3 runs 15 residues. Germline V gene lookup returns CDR1 SGHNT and CDR2 YYREEE (reference sequence). The CDR3 is CASSLVAGGEYEQYF. As DNA, the CDR3 is TGTGCCAGCAGCTTGGTGGCGGGAGGGGAGTACGAGCAGTACTTC.

The chain joins TRBV5-1 to TRBJ1-1; TRBD1 is a possible D gene (5 bases). Trimming removed 2 bases from V and 6 bases from J, with 14 bases in between. Germline loops: CDR1 SGHRS, CDR2 YFSETQ. The CDR3 totals 14 residues. For the CDR3, the DNA is TGCGCCAGCAGCTTCGAGGGTAGGGGCGCTGAAGCTTTCTTT. This translates into CASSFEGRGAEAFF.

V is TRBV28 and J is TRBJ2-1, with TRBD2 identical over 10 bases. Trimming took 10 bases from V and 9 from J; bases not matched to a gene: 9. CDR1 and CDR2 from the germline V gene are MDHEN and SYDVKM. The CDR3 loop spans 13 amino acids. CDR3 sequence: CATLAGVRPEQFF. The CDR3 nucleotides are TGTGCCACTCTAGCGGGAGTGCGTCCTGAGCAGTTCTTC.

The chain joins TRBV5-6 to TRBJ2-7, with D tentatively TRBD1 (6 bases). Germline CDR1 and CDR2: SGHDT and YYEEEE. The CDR3 is 14 amino acids. V was pared by 4 bases and J by 0 bases, with 11 bases between. The CDR3 spells CASSQPDSSYEQYF. CDR3 sequence (DNA): TGTGCCAGCAGCCAACCGGACAGCTCCTACGAGCAGTACTTC.

The rearrangement joins TRBV6-4 to TRBJ2-1; maybe TRBD1 (6 bases). V was cut by 5 bases and J by 1 base, with 9 bases left in between. The CDR3 contains 14 residues. CDR1 is MRHNA and CDR2 is SNTAGT in the germline V gene. CDR3 DNA: TGTGCCAGCAGTCCACAGGGATCCTACAATGAGCAGTTCTTC. It yields the protein CASSPQGSYNEQFF.

V usage is TRBV5-4 and J usage is TRBJ2-1, with D possibly being TRBD2 (6 bases). The ends were cut back, 0 bases at V and 0 bases at J, with 13 bases in the middle. CDR1 is SGHNT, CDR2 YYREEE, per germline (reference sequence). There are 17 residues in the CDR3. The CDR3: CASSLAPLASSYNEQFF. CDR3 nucleotides: TGTGCCAGCAGCTTGGCCCCCCTAGCGAGCTCCTACAATGAGCAGTTCTTC.

The gene calls are TRBV30 and TRBJ2-7, with TRBD1 as a possible D gene (5 bases). The germline gives CDR1 GTSNPN, CDR2 SVGIG (reference sequence). Trimming stripped 1 base from V and 2 bases from J, with 9 bases between. CDR3 size: 13 residues. The CDR3, as DNA: TGTGCCTGGAGTGGCGTAGGGGCCTACGAGCAGTACTTC. It translates to CAWSGVGAYEQYF. The whole variable domain, filled in from reference TRBV30 and TRBJ2-7, reads SQTIHQWPATLVQPVGSPLSLECTVEGTSNPNLYWYRQAAGRGLQLLFYSVGIGQISSEVPQNLSASRPQDRQFILSSKKLLLSDSGFYLCAWSGVGAYEQYFGPGTRLTVT.

The chain employs TRBV6-6 and TRBJ1-2, with D hard to call. Germline assignment: CDR1 MNHNY and CDR2 SVGAGI (reference sequence). The CDR3 is 16 residues long. V was clipped by 5 bases and J by 0 bases, with 16 bases between them. CDR3 nucleotide sequence: TGTGCCAGCAGTCCTCGGGTCGGAAGAGCTAACTATGGCTACACCTTC. This translates into CASSPRVGRANYGYTF.

The J gene is TRBJ1-1, the V gene TRBV5-6; 7 bases line up with TRBD1. Trimming cost V 3 bases and J 7 bases; bases outside gene matches: 6. The CDR3 is made up of 13 amino acids. Germline V gene lookup returns CDR1 SGHDT and CDR2 YYEEEE. CDR3 amino acids: CASSSGGTNEAFF. Written as DNA, the CDR3 is TGTGCCAGCAGCTCAGGGGGGACCAATGAAGCTTTCTTT.

The rearrangement links TRBV29-1 to TRBJ1-2, with D tentatively TRBD1 (5 bases). The V end lost 4 bases, the J end lost 4 bases, and 13 bases lay between the germline ends. This CDR3 is 13 amino acids long. Per the germline V gene, CDR1 is SQVTM and CDR2 is ANQGSEA. The CDR3 protein is CSVARAGGYGYTF. CDR3 DNA sequence: TGCAGCGTTGCGAGGGCCGGGGGCTATGGCTACACCTTC. Using reference TRBV29-1 and TRBJ1-2 for the parts outside the CDR3, the full variable domain is SAVISQKPSRDICQRGTSLTIQCQVDSQVTMMFWYRQQPGQSLTLIATANQGSEATYESGFVIDKFPISRPNLTFSTLTVSNMSPEDSSIYLCSVARAGGYGYTFGSGTRLTVV.

The gene calls are TRBV29-1 and TRBJ2-2; D unclear. CDR1 and CDR2 from the germline V gene are SQVTM and ANQGSEA. V was cut by 6 bases and J by 6 bases, with 11 bases left in between. CDR3 length: 12 residues. The CDR3 loop is CSVSLGSGELFF. The CDR3 region has the DNA TGCAGCGTCTCTCTTGGTTCCGGGGAGCTGTTTTTT.

The chain joins TRBV19 to TRBJ1-2, with D possibly being TRBD1 (6 bases). Germline CDR1 LNHDA, CDR2 SQIVND (reference sequence). The CDR3 length is 13 residues. Trimming took 3 bases from V and 4 from J, leaving 9 bases between them. The CDR3, as DNA: TGTGCCAGTAGTATGGCCAGGGGCTATGGCTACACCTTC. Its protein is CASSMARGYGYTF.

The chain links TRBV18 to TRBJ1-2; 7 nucleotides align to TRBD1. Germline CDR1 KGHSH, CDR2 LQKENI. The ends lost 3 bases at V and 2 bases at J; junction bases unmatched: 3. The CDR3 runs to 14 residues. CDR3 amino acids: CASSPAGGNYGYTF. In nucleotides, the CDR3 is TGTGCCAGCTCACCGGCAGGGGGAAACTATGGCTACACCTTC.

The chain uses TRBV7-8 and TRBJ1-2, with D hard to call. Germline V gene data show CDR1 as SGHVS and CDR2 as FQNEAQ. Trimming pared 1 base from V and 4 bases from J, leaving 13 bases between. The CDR3 is 15 residues long. Here the CDR3 DNA reads TGTGCCAGCAGCTTAGGAGGGTCTGCTGCCTATGGCTACACCTTC. Translation: CASSLGGSAAYGYTF. Together with reference TRBV7-8 and TRBJ1-2, the CDR3 gives the full variable domain: GAGVSQSPRYKVAKRGQDVALRCDPISGHVSLFWYQQALGQGPEFLTYFQNEAQLDKSGLPSDRFFAERPEGSVSTLKIQRTQQEDSAVYLCASSLGGSAAYGYTFGSGTRLTVV.

The V gene is TRBV28, the J gene TRBJ2-7; D is perhaps TRBD2 (5 bases). The ends were cut back, 5 bases at V and 3 bases at J, with 14 bases in the middle. The CDR3 contains 14 residues. CDR1 and CDR2 (germline): MDHEN, SYDVKM. The CDR3, as DNA: TGTGCCAGCAGTCCCCCACGGGGAAACTACGAGCAGTACTTC. Its translation: CASSPPRGNYEQYF. The variable domain in full, with the rest retrieved from reference TRBV28 and TRBJ2-7, is DVKVTQSSRYLVKRTGEKVFLECVQDMDHENMFWYRQDPGLGLRLIYFSYDVKMKEKGDIPEGYSVSREKKERFSLILESASTNQTSMYLCASSPPRGNYEQYFGPGTRLTVT.

The rearrangement joins TRBV9 to TRBJ1-1; D might be TRBD1 (5 bases). V lost 0 bases and J lost 4, with 22 bases in between. Germline assignment: CDR1 SGDLS and CDR2 YYNGEE. CDR3 length: 18 amino acids. The CDR3, as DNA: TGTGCCAGCAGCGTAGTGGCTTCATATCAACACGGGGGCACTGAAGCTTTCTTT. This translates into CASSVVASYQHGGTEAFF.

This clone was observed many times. CDR3 sequence (DNA): TGTGCCAGCAGTGAAGGACACTGGAATGAAAAACTGTTTTTT. Encoded protein: CASSEGHWNEKLFF. The chain joins TRBV2 to TRBJ1-4; D is ambiguous. CDR1 is SNHLY, CDR2 FYNNEI, per germline. This CDR3 is built from 14 residues. V was cut by 1 base and J by 5 bases, with 8 bases left in between.

The V and J genes are TRBV27 and TRBJ1-4; 7 bases map to TRBD1. The CDR3 runs 15 residues. Trimming at V came to 5 bases and at J to 4 bases, leaving 7 bases not matched to a gene. The germline V gene encodes CDR1 MNHEY and CDR2 SMNVEV (reference sequence). The chain's CDR3 is CASSNRGHGNEKLFF. For the CDR3, the DNA is TGTGCCAGCAGTAATAGGGGGCATGGTAATGAAAAACTGTTTTTT.

J is TRBJ2-5 and V is TRBV27; D gene ambiguous. V was pared by 7 bases and J by 1 base, with 16 bases between. The length of the CDR3 is 15 residues. Germline loops: CDR1 MNHEY, CDR2 SMNVEV (reference sequence). The CDR3 reads CASKTQANPQETQYF. The CDR3, as DNA: TGTGCCAGCAAGACCCAGGCAAACCCCCAAGAGACCCAGTACTTC.

The chain has TRBV2 and TRBJ1-4, with 10 bases fitting TRBD1. Losses at the gene ends were 5 bases for V and 5 bases for J; bases not matched to a gene: 2. The CDR3 runs to 14 residues. The germline V gene has CDR1 SNHLY and CDR2 FYNNEI. The CDR3 coding sequence is TGTGCCAGCAGTCTGGACAGGGGGAATGAAAAACTGTTTTTT. Protein product: CASSLDRGNEKLFF. The variable domain in full, completed from reference TRBV2 and TRBJ1-4, reads EPEVTQTPSHQVTQMGQEVILRCVPISNHLYFYWYRQILGQKVEFLVSFYNNEISEKSEIFDDQFSVERPDGSNFTLKIRSTKLEDSAMYFCASSLDRGNEKLFFGSGTQLSVL.

The chain has TRBV6-6 and TRBJ2-7; D gene uncertain. Trimming cost V 3 bases and J 5 bases, with 14 bases left between them. The CDR3 has 14 amino acids. Looked up from germline, CDR1 is MNHNY and CDR2 is SVGAGI (reference sequence). CDR3 coding DNA: TGTGCCAGCAGTTATAGCCCTTCAAGCCACGAGCAGTACTTC. Translating it yields CASSYSPSSHEQYF.

The V call is TRBV29-1, the J call TRBJ2-3; TRBD1 matches at 9 bases. This CDR3 has 12 residues. Looked up from germline, CDR1 is SQVTM and CDR2 is ANQGSEA. Trimming cost V 6 bases and J 4 bases; bases outside gene matches: 2. CDR3 sequence (DNA): TGCAGCGTACAGGGGGCGGCAGATACGCAGTATTTT. This encodes CSVQGAADTQYF.

The chain carries TRBV4-3 and TRBJ2-7; TRBD1 aligns across 7 bases. J lost 4 bases, V lost 2 bases, and 11 bases had no gene match. From germline, CDR1 is LGHNA and CDR2 YSLEER. This CDR3 is built from 16 residues. DNA for the CDR3: TGCGCCAGCAGCCAAAGTCTTCTTGGACAGGAATACGAGCAGTACTTC. Translating it yields CASSQSLLGQEYEQYF.

The chain combines TRBV29-1 with TRBJ1-1; 7 nucleotides line up with TRBD1. J was trimmed by 1 base and V by 7 bases; bases with no gene match: 6. Germline V gene data show CDR1 as SQVTM and CDR2 as ANQGSEA. This CDR3 region has 13 residues. CDR3 protein: CSGRQGQNTEAFF. CDR3 in DNA: TGCAGCGGCCGACAGGGACAGAACACTGAAGCTTTCTTT.

This clone was found many times. The gene calls are TRBV6-5 and TRBJ2-6; D unresolved. The ends were cut back, 6 bases at V and 0 bases at J, with 9 bases in the middle. Germline V gene lookup returns CDR1 MNHEY and CDR2 SVGAGI. This CDR3 contains 15 residues. The CDR3 region has the DNA TGTGCCAGCAGCCCTCGGGTCTCTGGGGCCAACGTCCTGACTTTC. Translation: CASSPRVSGANVLTF.

The chain joins TRBV4-3 to TRBJ2-7; 8 nucleotides align to TRBD1. The V gene end was trimmed by 0 bases and the J gene end by 12 bases; junction bases not matched to a gene: 7. CDR1 and CDR2 from the germline V gene are LGHNA and YSLEER. The CDR3 runs 13 residues. CDR3 in amino acids: CASSQDPGQGPYF. CDR3 nucleotide sequence: TGCGCCAGCAGCCAAGACCCCGGACAGGGTCCGTACTTC.